The 32 T cell receptor beta chains below all came from one sample that was sequenced in a study of shared clonotypes between healthy human individuals. Clones were sequenced by immunoSEQ multiplex PCR, and TCRdb holds only the in-frame ones, with some missing. The sample contains roughly 2.5 million clones, 85% to 95% of which appear only once. Sequencing was performed on naive CD4+ T cells sorted from blood. Subset given: CD45RA+ positively selected. The receptors here all came from a man aged 18 to 35 in good health.

The chain links TRBV7-9 to TRBJ1-1, with D unresolved. V was clipped by 4 bases and J by 5 bases, with 11 bases between them. This CDR3 is built from 13 residues. Germline V lookup: CDR1 SEHNR, CDR2 FQNEAQ (reference sequence). Here the CDR3 reads CASSSQVGTEAFF. The DNA of the CDR3 is TGTGCCAGCAGCTCGCAGGTGGGGACTGAAGCTTTCTTT.

In DNA, the CDR3 is TGTGCCAGCAGCCCAGACAGGGGTAACTCCTACGAGCAGTACTTC. This codes for CASSPDRGNSYEQYF. This chain uses TRBV5-5 with TRBJ2-7; TRBD1 matches at 8 bases. The J segment lost 0 bases and the V segment lost 4 bases, leaving 6 bases of the junction unmatched. Germline lookup yields CDR1 SGHKS and CDR2 YYEKEE (reference sequence). The CDR3 length is 15 residues.

This chain links TRBV6-6 with TRBJ1-5, with D maybe TRBD1 (5 bases). V lost 6 bases to trimming and J lost 5 bases, with 8 bases between them. Germline assignment: CDR1 MNHNY and CDR2 SVGAGI (reference sequence). CDR3 size: 12 residues. The CDR3 DNA follows: TGTGCCAGCAGACAACAGGATCAGCCCCAGCATTTT. Encoded protein: CASRQQDQPQHF.

The V and J genes are TRBV6-1 and TRBJ2-3; TRBD1 matches at 8 bases. Germline V gene sequence: CDR1 MNHNS, CDR2 SASEGT. There are 14 residues in the CDR3. With V trimmed by 6 bases and J by 0 bases, 2 bases remained unmatched. In DNA form, the CDR3 reads TGTGCCAGCAGAACAGGGGGAAGCACAGATACGCAGTATTTT. Translation gives CASRTGGSTDTQYF.

V usage is TRBV6-6 and J usage is TRBJ2-6, with 8 nucleotides matching TRBD1. Germline V CDR1 and CDR2: MNHNY, SVGAGI (reference sequence). The CDR3 length is 15 residues. V shed 5 bases, J shed 4 bases, and the junction held 4 bases outside the gene matches. The chain's CDR3 is CASSQQGVGANVLTF. CDR3 DNA sequence: TGTGCCAGCAGTCAACAGGGGGTCGGGGCCAACGTCCTGACTTTC.

This chain links TRBV4-2 with TRBJ2-7; D is unresolved. Trimming pared 0 bases from V and 0 bases from J, leaving 12 bases between. This CDR3 contains 16 residues. Germline V gene data show CDR1 as LGHNA and CDR2 as YNFKEQ. Here the CDR3 reads CASSQDPVPSSYEQYF. CDR3 DNA: TGTGCCAGCAGCCAAGATCCCGTCCCAAGCTCCTACGAGCAGTACTTC.

As regards this clone: Within the sample, other DNA sequences also encode this same CDR3. V gene TRBV7-2 combines with J gene TRBJ2-7; 8 nucleotides line up with TRBD1. The CDR3 consists of 14 residues. CDR1 and CDR2 (germline): SGHTA, FQGNSA. With 3 bases clipped from V and 3 bases from J, the junction kept 4 bases outside the gene matches. CDR3 coding DNA: TGTGCCAGCAGCTTGGGCAGGGGGCGCTACGAGCAGTACTTC. It encodes CASSLGRGRYEQYF.

The count of this clone is one. This chain links TRBV28 with TRBJ1-2, with D possibly TRBD1 on 5 matching bases. Between the trimmed V and J ends, which lost 5 bases and 4 bases, there was a span of 11 bases. The germline CDR1 and CDR2 sequences are MDHEN and SYDVKM. This CDR3 has 13 residues. This CDR3 reads CASSVDNLYGYTF. The CDR3 nucleotides are TGTGCCAGCAGTGTGGACAATCTCTATGGCTACACCTTC.

The V and J genes are TRBV5-1 and TRBJ2-3, with a tentative D call TRBD2 (7 bases). Germline V gene lookup returns CDR1 SGHRS and CDR2 YFSETQ. The CDR3 totals 15 residues. The V end lost 5 bases, the J end lost 0 bases, and 13 bases lay between the germline ends. CDR3 loop: CASRYRGASTDTQYF. The CDR3 DNA follows: TGCGCCAGCAGGTATCGGGGGGCGAGCACAGATACGCAGTATTTT.

CDR3 sequence (DNA): TGTGCCAGCAGCTTAGTGGGGGGCGGGGGTAATCAGCCCCAGCATTTT. This sequence encodes CASSLVGGGGNQPQHF. This chain connects TRBV7-2 to TRBJ1-5; D is perhaps TRBD1 (6 bases). Trimming removed 1 base from V and 4 bases from J, with 14 bases in between. CDR1 is SGHTA, CDR2 FQGNSA, per germline. The CDR3 is 16 amino acids.

V and J are TRBV6-5 and TRBJ2-5, with D possibly being TRBD1 or TRBD2 (6 bases each). The CDR3 loop spans 15 amino acids. With 0 bases removed from V and 4 bases from J, the gap between germline ends came to 12 bases. In germline, CDR1 is MNHEY, CDR2 SVGAGI. CDR3 sequence (DNA): TGTGCCAGCAGTTACTCGGGGGGCCTTACAGAGACCCAGTACTTC. As protein: CASSYSGGLTETQYF.

On this clone: This specimen includes other DNA sequences encoding the same CDR3. The genes are TRBV7-9 and TRBJ2-6; 7 bases are shared with TRBD2. The CDR3 totals 15 residues. The J segment lost 2 bases and the V segment lost 5 bases, leaving 3 bases of the junction unmatched. Germline V gene lookup returns CDR1 SEHNR and CDR2 FQNEAQ (reference sequence). This chain's CDR3 is CASSLRGAGANVLTF. The CDR3 bases are TGTGCCAGCAGCCTCCGGGGGGCTGGGGCCAACGTCCTGACTTTC.

V gene TRBV6-1 combines with J gene TRBJ1-3, with D possibly TRBD1 on 6 matching bases. The V end lost 2 bases, the J end lost 1 base, and 15 bases lay between the germline ends. CDR1 and CDR2 from the germline V gene are MNHNS and SASEGT. The CDR3 runs 17 residues. DNA for the CDR3: TGTGCCAGCAGTGAATCTGTCGGGGGCAATTCTGGAAACACCATATATTTT. As protein: CASSESVGGNSGNTIYF.

This clone was detected only once. V is TRBV19 and J is TRBJ2-7; D is unclear. V lost 7 bases to trimming and J lost 1 base, with 17 bases between them. Germline V CDR1 and CDR2: LNHDA, SQIVND (reference sequence). The CDR3 sequence is 15 residues long. The DNA of the CDR3 is TGTGCCAGTACCCTCCTCGCCCTCGGGTCCTACGAGCAGTACTTC. Translation gives CASTLLALGSYEQYF.

The chain is built from TRBV15 and TRBJ2-5; TRBD1 might be the D (5 bases). The CDR3 is 16 residues long. V was cut by 4 bases and J by 5 bases, with 20 bases left in between. Germline V gene sequence: CDR1 LNHNV, CDR2 YYDKDF (reference sequence). CDR3 sequence: CATSNLGRVGRETQYF. In DNA form, the CDR3 reads TGTGCCACCAGCAACCTGGGAAGGGTGGGGCGGGAGACCCAGTACTTC.

The chain joins TRBV10-3 to TRBJ1-4; possibly TRBD1 for D (5 bases). The V gene's germline CDR1 is ENHRY and CDR2 SYGVKD. The ends were cut back, 3 bases at V and 7 bases at J, with 12 bases in the middle. This CDR3 has 14 residues. CDR3 loop: CAISDRGGGEKLFF. CDR3 DNA sequence: TGTGCCATCAGTGATAGGGGTGGAGGTGAAAAACTGTTTTTT.

The rearrangement joins TRBV5-1 to TRBJ2-1; TRBD2 matches 10 bases. V gave up 4 bases and J gave up 9 bases; unmatched junction bases: 13. Germline assignment: CDR1 SGHRS and CDR2 YFSETQ. The CDR3 is made up of 16 amino acids. Here the CDR3 DNA reads TGCGCCAGCAGCGGGGGAAAAGCGGGAGGGCCGCGTGAGCAGTTCTTC. The encoded protein is CASSGGKAGGPREQFF.

As to this clone: Germline is not matched at one junction end, which may reflect a read error. Other DNA sequences from this sample encode an identical CDR3 as well. The gene calls are TRBV11-3 and TRBJ2-7; D gene ambiguous. The CDR3 has 12 residues. Germline V gene data show CDR1 as SGHNT and CDR2 as YENEEA. CDR3 residues: CASSLDGYEQYF. In nucleotides, the CDR3 is TGTGCCAGCAGCCTAGACGGCTACGAGCAGTACTTC.

Remarks on this clone: Other DNA sequences in this sample translate to the same CDR3. The chain combines TRBV19 with TRBJ2-7; D unclear. Germline CDR1 reads LNHDA; CDR2 reads SQIVND (reference sequence). The V end lost 3 bases, the J end lost 3 bases, and 9 bases lay between the germline ends. CDR3 size: 13 residues. The CDR3 sequence: CASSIGPGYEQYF. The CDR3 region has the DNA TGTGCCAGTAGTATTGGACCGGGCTACGAGCAGTACTTC. Together with reference TRBV19 and TRBJ2-7, the CDR3 gives the full variable domain: DGGITQSPKYLFRKEGQNVTLSCEQNLNHDAMYWYRQDPGQGLRLIYYSQIVNDFQKGDIAEGYSVSREKKESFPLTVTSAQKNPTAFYLCASSIGPGYEQYFGPGTRLTVT.

The J gene is TRBJ1-2, the V gene TRBV19, with D possibly being TRBD1 (5 bases). Trimming took 2 bases from V and 8 from J, leaving 12 bases between them. The germline V gene has CDR1 LNHDA and CDR2 SQIVND (reference sequence). This CDR3 has 13 residues. In DNA form, the CDR3 reads TGTGCCAGTAGTATAAAATGGAGGGGAGGCTACACCTTC. Protein: CASSIKWRGGYTF.

The chain combines TRBV6-6 with TRBJ1-1; D not certain. This CDR3 spans 14 amino acids. V gave up 6 bases and J gave up 2 bases, with 13 bases separating them. Germline values: CDR1 MNHNY, CDR2 SVGAGI (reference sequence). The CDR3 loop is CASRQPVDNTEAFF. The CDR3 coding sequence is TGTGCCAGCAGACAACCAGTAGACAACACTGAAGCTTTCTTT.

CDR3: CASSLAKRAGTDTQYF. The DNA for the CDR3 is TGCGCCAGCAGCTTGGCCAAGAGGGCCGGGACAGATACGCAGTATTTT. The chain has TRBV5-1 and TRBJ2-3; maybe TRBD2 (5 bases). CDR1 is SGHRS, CDR2 YFSETQ, per germline. The CDR3 is 16 residues long. V was pared by 0 bases and J by 3 bases, with 14 bases between.

The chain carries TRBV10-3 and TRBJ2-7, with 13 bases identical to TRBD2. Per germline, CDR1 ENHRY and CDR2 SYGVKD. The CDR3 is made up of 15 amino acids. The V and J ends lost 4 bases and 5 bases, in that order; junction bases with no gene match: 5. The CDR3 loop reads CAISGGLAGRNEQYF. The CDR3 nucleotides read TGTGCCATCAGTGGGGGACTAGCGGGAAGGAACGAGCAGTACTTC.

V and J are TRBV5-1 and TRBJ1-5, with a tentative D call TRBD1 (5 bases). V was trimmed by 0 bases and J by 10 bases, leaving 17 bases between them. The CDR3 runs to 15 residues. CDR1 SGHRS and CDR2 YFSETQ come from the germline V gene. CDR3: CASSLAGTAREPQHF. The CDR3 DNA is TGCGCCAGCAGCTTGGCCGGGACGGCCCGGGAACCCCAGCATTTT.

This sequence joins TRBV2 and TRBJ1-4, with 8 bases identical to TRBD1. Trimming at V came to 8 bases and at J to 4 bases, leaving 6 bases not matched to a gene. The CDR3 extends over 14 amino acids. The germline CDR1 and CDR2 sequences are SNHLY and FYNNEI. This CDR3 is CASRRTGYNEKLFF. The CDR3 bases are TGTGCCAGCCGCAGGACAGGGTATAATGAAAAACTGTTTTTT.

The rearrangement joins TRBV5-6 to TRBJ1-6, with 9 bases fitting TRBD1. From germline, CDR1 is SGHDT and CDR2 YYEEEE. V lost 2 bases, J lost 4 bases, and 1 base stayed unmatched. CDR3 length: 15 amino acids. The CDR3 region is CASSFGQGYNSPLHF. CDR3 in DNA: TGTGCCAGCAGCTTCGGACAGGGGTATAATTCACCCCTCCACTTT.

The chain links TRBV29-1 to TRBJ1-1, with D perhaps matching TRBD1 (6 bases). The CDR3 runs to 14 residues. CDR1 is SQVTM and CDR2 is ANQGSEA in the germline V gene. Deletions cut 1 base from V and 3 bases from J, with 12 bases between. CDR3 sequence: CSVEVVGGHTEAFF. CDR3 nucleotides: TGCAGCGTTGAAGTTGTAGGGGGACACACTGAAGCTTTCTTT.

The chain couples TRBV28 to TRBJ2-7, with 7 bases fitting TRBD2. The J segment lost 2 bases and the V segment lost 5 bases, leaving 9 bases of the junction unmatched. Germline V gene data show CDR1 as MDHEN and CDR2 as SYDVKM. The CDR3 sequence is 15 residues long. The CDR3 here is CASSPGRDWTYEQYF. The CDR3, as DNA: TGTGCCAGCAGTCCTGGGAGGGACTGGACCTACGAGCAGTACTTC.

This chain uses TRBV2 with TRBJ2-1; a possible D gene is TRBD2 (5 bases). CDR1 and CDR2 (germline): SNHLY, FYNNEI. The CDR3 sequence is 13 residues long. V lost 6 bases and J 6 bases, leaving 12 bases between the germline ends. The CDR3: CASRPSSGNEQFF. The CDR3 nucleotides are TGTGCCAGCAGGCCTAGCAGCGGCAATGAGCAGTTCTTC. The full variable domain, completed using reference TRBV2 and TRBJ2-1, is EPEVTQTPSHQVTQMGQEVILRCVPISNHLYFYWYRQILGQKVEFLVSFYNNEISEKSEIFDDQFSVERPDGSNFTLKIRSTKLEDSAMYFCASRPSSGNEQFFGPGTRLTVL.

The chain is built from TRBV5-1 and TRBJ2-7; TRBD1 agrees at 8 bases. V gave up 6 bases and J gave up 4 bases; unmatched junction bases: 6. Per germline, CDR1 SGHRS and CDR2 YFSETQ. The CDR3 contains 13 residues. This CDR3 is CASTQDREYEQYF. Written as DNA, the CDR3 is TGCGCCAGCACCCAGGACAGGGAGTACGAGCAGTACTTC. Drawing the rest from reference TRBV5-1 and TRBJ2-7, the complete variable domain is KAGVTQTPRYLIKTRGQQVTLSCSPISGHRSVSWYQQTPGQGLQFLFEYFSETQRNKGNFPGRFSGRQFSNSRSEMNVSTLELGDSALYLCASTQDREYEQYFGPGTRLTVT.

The chain couples TRBV2 to TRBJ1-2; 10 bases are shared with TRBD1. J was trimmed by 4 bases and V by 8 bases; bases with no gene match: 13. In germline, CDR1 is SNHLY, CDR2 FYNNEI. This CDR3 is built from 16 residues. CDR3 residues: CASASRDRGFPYGYTF. The CDR3 DNA is TGTGCCAGCGCGTCCCGGGACAGGGGATTCCCCTATGGCTACACCTTC.

The CDR3 region is CASSPDRFQGGIETQYF. The CDR3 region has the DNA TGTGCCAGCAGCCCCGACAGGTTCCAGGGTGGTATTGAGACCCAGTACTTC. The chain couples TRBV27 to TRBJ2-5, with TRBD1 as a possible D gene (6 bases). V was trimmed by 6 bases and J by 5 bases, leaving 25 bases between them. Germline V gives CDR1 MNHEY, CDR2 SMNVEV (reference sequence). The CDR3 is 17 amino acids.